A single sample gave rise to the 15 T cell receptor beta chains below, sequenced in a study of blood T cell repertoires in COVID-19. The data were produced by immunoSEQ multiplex PCR, yet TCRdb's version contains in-frame clones alone and is incomplete. The data contain some 71,000 clones, roughly 89% of them singletons. Sequencing was done on a sample of peripheral blood. The receptors come from a man aged 45 to 65 with acute or convalescent COVID-19.

The rearrangement uses TRBV7-2 and TRBJ2-7, with 8 bases that match TRBD2. With 3 bases clipped from V and 4 bases from J, the junction kept 2 bases outside the gene matches. This CDR3 comprises 13 residues. Per the germline V gene, CDR1 is SGHTA and CDR2 is FQGNSA. This chain's CDR3 is CASSFRGRYEQYF. The CDR3 DNA is TGTGCCAGCAGCTTCCGCGGGAGGTACGAGCAGTACTTC.

The chain couples TRBV6-6 to TRBJ2-3; D is uncertain. V was cut by 6 bases and J by 2 bases, with 9 bases left in between. This CDR3 spans 13 amino acids. Germline lookup yields CDR1 MNHNY and CDR2 SVGAGI (reference sequence). The CDR3 reads CASREPNTDTQYF. In nucleotides, the CDR3 is TGTGCCAGCAGGGAGCCGAACACAGATACGCAGTATTTT.

The sample holds a few counts of this clone. The rearrangement uses TRBV24-1 and TRBJ2-2; TRBD1 might be the D (5 bases). Trimming took off 7 bases at V and 3 bases at J, with 14 bases between the two ends. CDR3 length: 15 residues. Germline CDR1 is KGHDR and CDR2 is SFDVKD. CDR3: CATRGPGLYTGELFF. The CDR3, as DNA: TGTGCCACCAGGGGGCCAGGTCTTTACACCGGGGAGCTGTTTTTT.

The chain recombines TRBV7-2 with TRBJ2-3, with D maybe TRBD2 (6 bases). V lost 5 bases to trimming and J lost 6 bases, with 21 bases between them. The CDR3 is 16 residues long. Germline V CDR1 and CDR2: SGHTA, FQGNSA. CDR3 residues: CASSLSAGTAVDTQYF. The CDR3 DNA reads as TGTGCCAGCAGCCTCTCTGCCGGGACTGCGGTCGATACGCAGTATTTT.

This sequence joins TRBV5-1 and TRBJ2-5; no firm D call. The CDR3 runs to 12 residues. Between the trimmed V and J ends, which lost 2 bases and 2 bases, there was a span of 4 bases. Germline values: CDR1 SGHRS, CDR2 YFSETQ. The CDR3 loop is CASSFLQETQYF. The CDR3 nucleotides read TGCGCCAGCAGCTTTTTACAAGAGACCCAGTACTTC.

The rearrangement joins TRBV7-9 to TRBJ2-1; D is possibly TRBD2 (6 bases). The CDR3 sequence is 16 residues long. Per germline, CDR1 SEHNR and CDR2 FQNEAQ (reference sequence). V lost 0 bases and J lost 2, with 11 bases in between. For the CDR3, the DNA is TGTGCCAGCAGCTTAGCAATTAGCGGAACCTACAATGAGCAGTTCTTC. This codes for CASSLAISGTYNEQFF.

The V and J genes are TRBV19 and TRBJ1-2; weak D call: TRBD1 (5 bases). The CDR3 extends over 14 amino acids. Germline V CDR1 and CDR2: LNHDA, SQIVND (reference sequence). In DNA form, the CDR3 reads TGTGTCACATCTACAGCAGGGCCCACGGCAGGCTACACCTTC. Protein: CVTSTAGPTAGYTF.

This chain joins TRBV4-2 and TRBJ2-1, with 7 nucleotides matching TRBD1. Germline V gene sequence: CDR1 LGHNA, CDR2 YNFKEQ. V trimming: 3 bases; J trimming: 1 base; junction bases outside the gene matches: 6. The length of the CDR3 is 16 residues. CDR3 residues: CASSHQQGSSYNEQFF. CDR3 bases: TGTGCCAGCAGCCATCAACAGGGGTCTTCCTACAATGAGCAGTTCTTC.

V is TRBV30 and J is TRBJ2-2, with D unclear. Germline V gene lookup returns CDR1 GTSNPN and CDR2 SVGIG (reference sequence). V was pared by 4 bases and J by 3 bases, with 12 bases between. This CDR3 comprises 14 residues. CDR3: CAWTGDSDTGELFF. Written as DNA, the CDR3 is TGTGCCTGGACCGGAGACTCCGACACCGGGGAGCTGTTTTTT.

This clone was detected only once. V usage is TRBV2 and J usage is TRBJ2-7, with TRBD2 matching 7 bases. CDR3 length: 12 residues. Germline V gene sequence: CDR1 SNHLY, CDR2 FYNNEI. Germline trimming cut 7 bases from V and 6 bases from J; bases unmatched to any gene: 6. CDR3 sequence (DNA): TGTGCCAGCACCCTGACTAGCACCGAGCAGTACTTC. It codes for CASTLTSTEQYF.

This chain links TRBV14 with TRBJ1-4; unclear D gene. V lost 3 bases and J 4 bases, leaving 6 bases between the germline ends. The CDR3 extends over 13 amino acids. Germline lookup yields CDR1 SGHDN and CDR2 FVKESK. CDR3 sequence reads: CASSQQINEKLFF. In DNA, the CDR3 is TGTGCCAGCAGCCAGCAGATTAATGAAAAACTGTTTTTT.

This chain joins TRBV19 and TRBJ1-4; D might be TRBD1 (5 bases). The CDR3 spans 14 residues. With 2 bases removed from V and 5 bases from J, the gap between germline ends came to 9 bases. Germline assignment: CDR1 LNHDA and CDR2 SQIVND (reference sequence). The CDR3 reads CASSIQGMNEKLFF. CDR3 coding DNA: TGTGCCAGTAGTATACAGGGAATGAATGAAAAACTGTTTTTT.

This rearrangement joins TRBV19 to TRBJ2-7; 10 nucleotides match TRBD2. Germline values: CDR1 LNHDA, CDR2 SQIVND (reference sequence). J was trimmed by 3 bases and V by 11 bases; bases with no gene match: 4. The CDR3 covers 12 residues. CDR3 residues: CALAGDYYEQYF. The CDR3 nucleotides read TGTGCCCTAGCGGGAGACTACTACGAGCAGTACTTC.

This chain joins TRBV7-2 and TRBJ1-3; D gene ambiguous. The CDR3 is made up of 17 amino acids. Germline V CDR1 and CDR2: SGHTA, FQGNSA. The V end was cut by 5 bases, the J end by 0 bases, with 17 bases between. CDR3 amino acids: CASSAAPTRSSGNTIYF. Here the CDR3 DNA reads TGTGCCAGCAGCGCCGCCCCCACTCGGAGCTCTGGAAACACCATATATTTT.

This clone was seen just once. This CDR3 reads CAWSGAPGNQPQHF. In nucleotides, the CDR3 is TGTGCCTGGAGTGGAGCCCCTGGCAATCAGCCCCAGCATTTT. The chain carries TRBV30 and TRBJ1-5; the D is unclear. Per germline, CDR1 GTSNPN and CDR2 SVGIG (reference sequence). The CDR3 length is 14 residues. Deletions cut 1 base from V and 2 bases from J, with 9 bases between.